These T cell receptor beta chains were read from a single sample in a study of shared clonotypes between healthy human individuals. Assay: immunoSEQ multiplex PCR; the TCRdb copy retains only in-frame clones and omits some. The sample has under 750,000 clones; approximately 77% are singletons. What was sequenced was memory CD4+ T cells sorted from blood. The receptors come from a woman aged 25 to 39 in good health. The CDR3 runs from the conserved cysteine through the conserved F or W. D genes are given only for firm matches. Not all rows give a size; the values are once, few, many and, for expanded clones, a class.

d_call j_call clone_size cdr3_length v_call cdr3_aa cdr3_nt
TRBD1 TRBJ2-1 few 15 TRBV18 CASSPNRDSYNEQFF TGTGCCAGCTCACCAAACCGGGACAGCTACAATGAGCAGTTCTTC
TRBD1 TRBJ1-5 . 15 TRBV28 CASRPGGDSNQPQHF TGTGCCAGCAGACCAGGGGGCGATAGCAATCAGCCCCAGCATTTT
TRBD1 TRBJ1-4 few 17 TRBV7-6 CASSLGFPGQGNEKLFF TGTGCCAGCAGCTTAGGTTTCCCGGGACAGGGAAATGAAAAACTGTTTTTT
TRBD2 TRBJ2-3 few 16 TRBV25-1 CASSEWERGRQDTQYF TGTGCCAGCAGTGAATGGGAGCGGGGCAGACAGGATACGCAGTATTTT
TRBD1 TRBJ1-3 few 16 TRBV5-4 CASSLAGQGAGNTIYF TGTGCCAGCAGCTTGGCGGGACAGGGGGCGGGAAACACCATATATTTT
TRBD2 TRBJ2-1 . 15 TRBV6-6 CASSYSGTSSNEQFF TGTGCCAGCAGTTACTCGGGGACTAGTAGCAATGAGCAGTTCTTC
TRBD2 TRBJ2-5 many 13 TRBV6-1 CASTGLAGETQYF TGTGCCAGCACTGGACTAGCGGGAGAGACCCAGTACTTC
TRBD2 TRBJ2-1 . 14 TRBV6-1 CASSDAPGLAYQFF TGTGCCAGCAGTGACGCACCGGGACTAGCATACCAGTTCTTC
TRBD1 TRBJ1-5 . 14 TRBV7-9 CASSATGEVQPQHF TGTGCCAGCAGCGCAACAGGGGAAGTACAGCCCCAGCATTTT
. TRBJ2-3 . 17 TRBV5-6 CASSLAGFFRGADTQYF TGTGCCAGCAGCTTGGCCGGGTTTTTCAGGGGAGCAGATACGCAGTATTTT
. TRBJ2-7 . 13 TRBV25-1 CASQRDTDYEQYF TGTGCCAGCCAGCGGGACACTGACTACGAGCAGTACTTC
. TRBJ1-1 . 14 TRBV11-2 CASSLSTTNTEAFF TGTGCCAGCAGCTTATCGACAACTAACACTGAAGCTTTCTTT
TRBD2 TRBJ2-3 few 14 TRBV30 CAWKRGLGTDTQYF TGTGCCTGGAAGCGGGGGCTAGGTACAGATACGCAGTATTTT
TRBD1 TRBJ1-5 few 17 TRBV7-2 CASSLVGSGGGYQPQHF TGTGCCAGCAGCTTAGTCGGTTCGGGAGGGGGCTATCAGCCCCAGCATTTT
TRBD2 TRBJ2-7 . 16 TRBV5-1 CASNRNGLADSYEQYF TGCGCCAGCAATCGGAATGGACTAGCTGATTCCTACGAGCAGTACTTC
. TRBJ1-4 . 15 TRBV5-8 CASSKTGSANEKLFF TGTGCCAGCAGTAAAACAGGGTCGGCTAATGAAAAACTGTTTTTT